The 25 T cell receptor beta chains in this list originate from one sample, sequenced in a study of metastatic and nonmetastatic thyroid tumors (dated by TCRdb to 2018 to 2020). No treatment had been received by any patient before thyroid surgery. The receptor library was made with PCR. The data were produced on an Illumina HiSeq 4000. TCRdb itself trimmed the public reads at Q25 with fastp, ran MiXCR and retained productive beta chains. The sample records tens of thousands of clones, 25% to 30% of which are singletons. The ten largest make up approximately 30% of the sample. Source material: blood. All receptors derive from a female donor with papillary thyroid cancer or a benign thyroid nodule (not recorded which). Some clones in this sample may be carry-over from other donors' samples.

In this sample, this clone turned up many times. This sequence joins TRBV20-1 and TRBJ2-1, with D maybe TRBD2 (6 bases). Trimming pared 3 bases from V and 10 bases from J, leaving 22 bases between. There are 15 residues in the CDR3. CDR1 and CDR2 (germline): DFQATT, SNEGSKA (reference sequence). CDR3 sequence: CSAREGYAGSGEQFF. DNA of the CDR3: TGCAGTGCTAGGGAAGGGTATGCGGGGAGTGGGGAGCAGTTCTTC.

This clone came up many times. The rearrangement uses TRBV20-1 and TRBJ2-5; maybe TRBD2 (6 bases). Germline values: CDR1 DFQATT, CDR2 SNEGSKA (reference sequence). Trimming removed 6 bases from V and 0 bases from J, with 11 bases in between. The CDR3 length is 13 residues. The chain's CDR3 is CSAGGQYQETQYF. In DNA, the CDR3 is TGCAGTGCGGGAGGACAATACCAAGAGACCCAGTACTTC.

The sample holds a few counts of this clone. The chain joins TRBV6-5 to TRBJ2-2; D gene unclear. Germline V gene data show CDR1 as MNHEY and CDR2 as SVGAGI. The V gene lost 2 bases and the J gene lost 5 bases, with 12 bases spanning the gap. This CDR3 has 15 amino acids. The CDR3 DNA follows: TGTGCCAGCAGTTACAGCTGGGGTGGGACCGGGGAGCTGTTTTTT. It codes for CASSYSWGGTGELFF.

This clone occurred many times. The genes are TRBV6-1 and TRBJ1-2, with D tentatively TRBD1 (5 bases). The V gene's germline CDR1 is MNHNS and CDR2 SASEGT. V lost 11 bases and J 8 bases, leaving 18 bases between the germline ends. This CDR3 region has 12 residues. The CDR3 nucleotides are TGTGCCGCCCGACAGACGGGGTCCGGCTACACCTTC. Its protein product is CAARQTGSGYTF.

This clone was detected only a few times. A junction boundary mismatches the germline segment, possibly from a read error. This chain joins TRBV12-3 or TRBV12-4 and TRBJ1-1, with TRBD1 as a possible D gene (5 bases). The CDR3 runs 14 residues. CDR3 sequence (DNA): TGTGCCAGCAGTTTCGGGGCAGGGAAGACTGTAGCTTTCTTT. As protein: CASSFGAGKTVAFF.

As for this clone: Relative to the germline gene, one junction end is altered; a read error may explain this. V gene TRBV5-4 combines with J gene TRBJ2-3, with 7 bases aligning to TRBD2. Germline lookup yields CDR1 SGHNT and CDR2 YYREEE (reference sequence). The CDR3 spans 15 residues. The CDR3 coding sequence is TGTTCCAGCAGATCCCTGAGCGGGACGAGGGATACGCAGTATTTT. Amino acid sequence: CSSRSLSGTRDTQYF.

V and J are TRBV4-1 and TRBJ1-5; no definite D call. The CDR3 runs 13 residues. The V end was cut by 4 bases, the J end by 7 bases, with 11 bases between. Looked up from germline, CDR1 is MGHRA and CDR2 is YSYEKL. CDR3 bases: TGCGCCAGCAGCCTGCCGGCCGGACAGCCCCAGCATTTT. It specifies CASSLPAGQPQHF.

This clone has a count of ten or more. The CDR3 nucleotides are TGTGCCTGGAGTCTGGCGGGAGGGCCTGGCAATGAGCAGTTCTTC. As protein: CAWSLAGGPGNEQFF. This sequence joins TRBV30 and TRBJ2-1, with TRBD2 identical over 9 bases. The CDR3 spans 15 residues. With V trimmed by 2 bases and J by 6 bases, 8 bases remained unmatched. Per the germline V gene, CDR1 is GTSNPN and CDR2 is SVGIG (reference sequence).

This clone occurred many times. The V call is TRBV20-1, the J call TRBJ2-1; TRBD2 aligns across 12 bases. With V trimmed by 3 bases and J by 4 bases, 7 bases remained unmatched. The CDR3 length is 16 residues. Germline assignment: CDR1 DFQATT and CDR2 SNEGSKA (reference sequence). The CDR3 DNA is TGCAGTGCTAGTGGACTAGCGGGACCCTCGTACAATGAGCAGTTCTTC. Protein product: CSASGLAGPSYNEQFF.

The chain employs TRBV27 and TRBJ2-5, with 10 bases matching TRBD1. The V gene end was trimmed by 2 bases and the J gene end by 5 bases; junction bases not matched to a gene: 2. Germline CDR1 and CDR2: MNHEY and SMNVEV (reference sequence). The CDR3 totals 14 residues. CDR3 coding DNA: TGTGCCAGCAGTTTAGGGACAGGGGCTGAGACCCAGTACTTC. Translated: CASSLGTGAETQYF.

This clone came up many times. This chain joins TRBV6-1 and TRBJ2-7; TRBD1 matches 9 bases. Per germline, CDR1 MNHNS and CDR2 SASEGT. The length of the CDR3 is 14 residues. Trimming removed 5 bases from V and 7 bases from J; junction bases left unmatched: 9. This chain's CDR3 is CASSTGQGDREQYF. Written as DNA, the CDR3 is TGTGCCAGCAGTACGGGACAGGGAGATCGGGAGCAGTACTTC.

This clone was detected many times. CDR3 in amino acids: CASSLVLAGSYNEQFF. The CDR3, as DNA: TGCGCCAGCAGCTTGGTGTTAGCGGGGTCCTACAATGAGCAGTTCTTC. The V gene is TRBV5-1, the J gene TRBJ2-1; TRBD2 matches at 8 bases. V shed 0 bases, J shed 1 base, and the junction held 3 bases outside the gene matches. The CDR3 runs to 16 residues. Germline V gives CDR1 SGHRS, CDR2 YFSETQ.

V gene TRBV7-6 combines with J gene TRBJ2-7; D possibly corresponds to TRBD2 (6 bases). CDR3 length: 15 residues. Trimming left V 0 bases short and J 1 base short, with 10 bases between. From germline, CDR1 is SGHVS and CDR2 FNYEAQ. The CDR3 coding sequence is TGTGCCAGCAGCTTAGCTGGCGGGACTTCCTACGAGCAGTACTTC. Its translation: CASSLAGGTSYEQYF.

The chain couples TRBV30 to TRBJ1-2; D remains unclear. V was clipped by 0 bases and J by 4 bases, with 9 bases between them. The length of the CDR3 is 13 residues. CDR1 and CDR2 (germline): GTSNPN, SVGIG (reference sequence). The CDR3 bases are TGTGCCTGGAGTGTACAAGAAAGCTATGGCTACACCTTC. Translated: CAWSVQESYGYTF.

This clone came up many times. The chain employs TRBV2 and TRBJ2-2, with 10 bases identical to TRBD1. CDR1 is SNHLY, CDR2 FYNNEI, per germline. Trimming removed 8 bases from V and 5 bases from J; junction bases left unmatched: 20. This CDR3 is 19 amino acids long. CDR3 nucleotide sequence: TGTGCCAGCTTCCTTAAGCCGGGACAGGGGCCCGCGGTTACCGGGGAGCTGTTTTTT. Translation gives CASFLKPGQGPAVTGELFF.

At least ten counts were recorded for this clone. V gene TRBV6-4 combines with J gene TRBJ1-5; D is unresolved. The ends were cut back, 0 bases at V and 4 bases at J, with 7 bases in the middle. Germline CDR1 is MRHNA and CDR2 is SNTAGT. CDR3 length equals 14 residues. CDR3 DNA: TGTGCCAGCAGTGACTCCGGCGGGAATCAGCCCCAGCATTTT. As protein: CASSDSGGNQPQHF.

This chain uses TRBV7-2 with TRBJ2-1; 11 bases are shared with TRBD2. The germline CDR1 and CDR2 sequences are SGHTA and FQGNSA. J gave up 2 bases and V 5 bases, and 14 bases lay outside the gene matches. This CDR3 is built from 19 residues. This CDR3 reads CASSAGPGTSGRAYNEQFF. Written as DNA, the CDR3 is TGTGCCAGCAGCGCCGGTCCCGGGACTAGCGGACGAGCCTACAATGAGCAGTTCTTC.

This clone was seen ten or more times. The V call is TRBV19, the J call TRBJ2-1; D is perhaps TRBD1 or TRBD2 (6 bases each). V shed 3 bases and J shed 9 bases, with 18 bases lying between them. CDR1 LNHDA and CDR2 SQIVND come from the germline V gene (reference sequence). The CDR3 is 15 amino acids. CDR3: CASSIGGTIRSEQFF. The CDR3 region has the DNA TGTGCCAGTAGTATCGGGGGCACAATTAGGAGTGAGCAGTTCTTC.

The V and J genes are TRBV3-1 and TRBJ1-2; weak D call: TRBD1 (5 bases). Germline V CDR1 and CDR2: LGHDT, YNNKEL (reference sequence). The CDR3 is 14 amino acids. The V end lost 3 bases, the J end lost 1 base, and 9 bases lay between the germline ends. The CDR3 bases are TGTGCCAGCAGCCATCGGGGGGTTAACTATGGCTACACCTTC. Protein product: CASSHRGVNYGYTF.

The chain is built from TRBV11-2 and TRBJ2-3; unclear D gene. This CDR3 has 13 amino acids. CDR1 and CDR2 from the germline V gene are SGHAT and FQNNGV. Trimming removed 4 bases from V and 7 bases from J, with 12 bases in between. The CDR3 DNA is TGTGCCAGCAGCTCCTTGGAACTCTATACGCAGTATTTT. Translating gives CASSSLELYTQYF.

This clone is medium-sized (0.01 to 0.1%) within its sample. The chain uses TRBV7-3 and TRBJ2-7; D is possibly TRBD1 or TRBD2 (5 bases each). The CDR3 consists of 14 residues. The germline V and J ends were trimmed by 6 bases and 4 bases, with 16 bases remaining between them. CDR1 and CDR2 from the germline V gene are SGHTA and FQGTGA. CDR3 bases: TGTGCCAGCAGACCAAGTGGGGGTAGTTACGAGCAGTACTTC. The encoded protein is CASRPSGGSYEQYF.

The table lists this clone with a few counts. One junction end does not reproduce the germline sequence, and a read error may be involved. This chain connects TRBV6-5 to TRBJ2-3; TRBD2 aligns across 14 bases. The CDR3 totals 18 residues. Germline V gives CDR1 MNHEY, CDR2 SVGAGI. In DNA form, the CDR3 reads TGTGCCAGCTGTCTCGGGACTAGCGGGAGAATGAGGACAGATACTCAGTATTTT. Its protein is CASCLGTSGRMRTDTQYF.

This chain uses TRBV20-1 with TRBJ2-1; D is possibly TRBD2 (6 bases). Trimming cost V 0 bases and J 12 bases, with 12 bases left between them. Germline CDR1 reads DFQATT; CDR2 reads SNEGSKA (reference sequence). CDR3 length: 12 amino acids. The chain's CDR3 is CSARDPGSGQFF. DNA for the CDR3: TGCAGTGCTAGAGATCCCGGGAGTGGGCAGTTCTTC.

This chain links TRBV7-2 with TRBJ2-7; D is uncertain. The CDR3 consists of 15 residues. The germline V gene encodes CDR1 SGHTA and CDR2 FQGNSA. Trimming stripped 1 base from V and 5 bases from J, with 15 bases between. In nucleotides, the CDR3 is TGTGCCAGCAGCTTAGGAGCCAGTCCCTACCACGAGCAGTACTTC. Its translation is CASSLGASPYHEQYF.

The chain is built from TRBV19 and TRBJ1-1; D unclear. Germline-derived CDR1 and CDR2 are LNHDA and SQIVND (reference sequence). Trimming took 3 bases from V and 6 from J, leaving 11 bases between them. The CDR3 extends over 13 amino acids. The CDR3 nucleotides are TGTGCCAGTAGTATTAGCTGGGTCCCTGAAGCTTTCTTT. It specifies CASSISWVPEAFF.